The 22 T cell receptor beta chains presented below share a single source sample, sequenced in a study of blood T cell repertoires in COVID-19. Assay used: immunoSEQ multiplex PCR; TCRdb lists only in-frame clones, some missing. The table includes 150,000 or so clones, about 90% detected once. Sequencing input: PBMCs or T cells enriched from blood (not recorded which). These receptors were collected from a woman aged 40 to 55 who had been exposed to COVID-19.

This chain connects TRBV7-9 to TRBJ1-4; 8 nucleotides align to TRBD1. J lost 6 bases, V lost 5 bases, and 8 bases had no gene match. Germline CDR1 reads SEHNR; CDR2 reads FQNEAQ (reference sequence). The CDR3 totals 15 residues. CDR3 DNA sequence: TGTGCCAGCAGCGACCCGGACAGGGAAGATGAAAAACTGTTTTTT. It encodes CASSDPDREDEKLFF.

This rearrangement joins TRBV5-1 to TRBJ2-3, with TRBD1 as a possible D gene (6 bases). Germline CDR1 and CDR2: SGHRS and YFSETQ. Between the trimmed V and J ends, which lost 1 base and 1 base, there was a span of 10 bases. The CDR3 runs 15 residues. The CDR3 spells CASSLKTGRTDTQYF. For the CDR3, the DNA is TGCGCCAGCAGCTTGAAAACAGGGCGCACAGATACGCAGTATTTT.

The V call is TRBV5-1, the J call TRBJ1-5; D might be TRBD1 (6 bases). The CDR3 spans 14 residues. Per the germline V gene, CDR1 is SGHRS and CDR2 is YFSETQ. Trimming cost V 4 bases and J 5 bases, with 13 bases left between them. The CDR3 spells CASSPDRWDQPQHF. As DNA, the CDR3 is TGCGCCAGCAGCCCCGACAGGTGGGATCAGCCCCAGCATTTT.

V is TRBV28 and J is TRBJ1-4; TRBD1 agrees at 9 bases. V was clipped by 5 bases and J by 4 bases; unmatched bases: 11. The CDR3 totals 17 residues. Per the germline V gene, CDR1 is MDHEN and CDR2 is SYDVKM. This chain's CDR3 is CASSPPGQGSLNEKLFF. Here the CDR3 DNA reads TGTGCCAGCAGTCCCCCGGGACAGGGATCACTTAATGAAAAACTGTTTTTT.

The rearrangement uses TRBV5-8 and TRBJ1-4; 7 nucleotides agree with TRBD1. The CDR3 runs 19 residues. The germline V gene has CDR1 SGHTS and CDR2 YDEGEE. The ends lost 0 bases at V and 1 base at J; junction bases unmatched: 12. The CDR3 loop reads CASSLDELYRGITNEKLFF. The CDR3 DNA follows: TGTGCCAGCAGCTTGGATGAGTTGTACAGGGGTATAACTAATGAAAAACTGTTTTTT.

The rearrangement uses TRBV14 and TRBJ1-3, with D possibly matching TRBD1 (6 bases). The length of the CDR3 is 14 residues. Trimming took 1 base from V and 2 from J, leaving 6 bases between them. Germline V gene sequence: CDR1 SGHDN, CDR2 FVKESK. DNA of the CDR3: TGTGCCAGCAGCCAAGGGGGGCCTGGAAACACCATATATTTT. Translating it yields CASSQGGPGNTIYF.

The V gene is TRBV5-3, the J gene TRBJ1-4, with D unclear. TRBV5-3 is filed as an ORF, its function uncertain. CDR3 length: 15 amino acids. V was clipped by 5 bases and J by 0 bases, with 11 bases between them. The CDR3 sequence: CARRCRQSTNEKLFF. In DNA form, the CDR3 reads TGTGCCAGAAGATGCAGGCAGTCAACTAATGAAAAACTGTTTTTT.

J is TRBJ1-2 and V is TRBV12-3 or TRBV12-4; maybe TRBD1 (5 bases). V was pared by 8 bases and J by 7 bases, with 17 bases between. The CDR3 length is 13 residues. For the CDR3, the DNA is TGTGCCAGCTTCCTGGGGGGGGGATCTGGCTACACCTTC. Amino acid sequence: CASFLGGGSGYTF.

The V and J genes are TRBV5-5 and TRBJ1-1, with D possibly being TRBD1 (6 bases). The CDR3 is made up of 14 amino acids. CDR1 and CDR2 from the germline V gene are SGHKS and YYEKEE (reference sequence). V was clipped by 2 bases and J by 4 bases, with 12 bases between them. In DNA form, the CDR3 reads TGTGCCAGCAGCTTCAGGGGATTGGGCACTGAAGCTTTCTTT. This codes for CASSFRGLGTEAFF.

This chain links TRBV19 with TRBJ1-4, with 9 bases matching TRBD1. The CDR3 is made up of 15 amino acids. V was clipped by 6 bases and J by 5 bases; unmatched bases: 7. Germline values: CDR1 LNHDA, CDR2 SQIVND (reference sequence). CDR3 bases: TGTGCCAGTAGCCAAGGGACAGGGCGGAATGAAAAACTGTTTTTT. This translates into CASSQGTGRNEKLFF. The full variable domain, its missing parts supplied by reference TRBV19 and TRBJ1-4, is DGGITQSPKYLFRKEGQNVTLSCEQNLNHDAMYWYRQDPGQGLRLIYYSQIVNDFQKGDIAEGYSVSREKKESFPLTVTSAQKNPTAFYLCASSQGTGRNEKLFFGSGTQLSVL.

This clone was picked up one time. CDR3 coding DNA: TGCGCCAGCACCCCCCAGGCGGGACAGGGGAGTTCACCCCTCCACTTT. It translates to CASTPQAGQGSSPLHF. V is TRBV5-1 and J is TRBJ1-6; 10 nucleotides line up with TRBD1. This CDR3 has 16 amino acids. Unmatched junction bases numbered 12, after V lost 6 bases and J lost 9 bases. Germline V lookup: CDR1 SGHRS, CDR2 YFSETQ.

In the case of this clone: The sample carries other DNA sequences with the same CDR3. This rearrangement joins TRBV6-5 to TRBJ1-1; no reliable D call. The CDR3 is 12 residues long. Germline CDR1 is MNHEY and CDR2 is SVGAGI. V lost 5 bases and J 1 base, leaving 5 bases between the germline ends. CDR3 amino acids: CASSRRNTEAFF. In DNA form, the CDR3 reads TGTGCCAGCAGTCGTCGGAACACTGAAGCTTTCTTT.

The rearrangement links TRBV27 to TRBJ1-6, with 8 bases aligning to TRBD1. The V segment lost 5 bases and the J segment 6 bases; nucleotides outside the gene matches: 3. The length of the CDR3 is 14 residues. The germline gives CDR1 MNHEY, CDR2 SMNVEV (reference sequence). CDR3 protein: CASSIRGPNSPLHF. DNA of the CDR3: TGTGCCAGCAGTATCAGGGGGCCTAATTCACCCCTCCACTTT.

The chain combines TRBV7-8 with TRBJ1-1; TRBD1 is a possible D gene (6 bases). In germline, CDR1 is SGHVS, CDR2 FQNEAQ. V lost 1 base to trimming and J lost 6 bases, with 12 bases between them. This CDR3 comprises 14 residues. CDR3 sequence: CASSLGTGLPEAFF. The DNA for the CDR3 is TGTGCCAGCAGCTTAGGCACAGGGTTACCTGAAGCTTTCTTT.

V and J are TRBV5-6 and TRBJ1-6; 9 positions agree with TRBD1. Germline loops: CDR1 SGHDT, CDR2 YYEEEE. This CDR3 contains 16 residues. J gave up 7 bases and V 2 bases, and 7 bases lay outside the gene matches. The CDR3 spells CASSFKGTGLNSPLHF. CDR3 nucleotides: TGTGCCAGCAGCTTCAAGGGGACAGGGCTGAATTCACCCCTCCACTTT. Drawing the rest from reference TRBV5-6 and TRBJ1-6, the complete variable domain is DAGVTQSPTHLIKTRGQQVTLRCSPKSGHDTVSWYQQALGQGPQFIFQYYEEEERQRGNFPDRFSGHQFPNYSSELNVNALLLGDSALYLCASSFKGTGLNSPLHFGNGTRLTVT.

The CDR3 spells CASSIHPGNEQFF. Written as DNA, the CDR3 is TGTGCCAGCAGCATACACCCAGGGAATGAGCAGTTCTTC. The chain employs TRBV7-2 and TRBJ2-1; D is possibly TRBD1 (5 bases). CDR3 length: 13 residues. The V gene lost 5 bases and the J gene lost 7 bases, with 12 bases spanning the gap. The germline V gene has CDR1 SGHTA and CDR2 FQGNSA.

The chain carries TRBV29-1 and TRBJ2-1; 12 bases align to TRBD1. The CDR3 has 13 amino acids. With 4 bases clipped from V and 8 bases from J, the junction kept 3 bases outside the gene matches. CDR1 SQVTM and CDR2 ANQGSEA come from the germline V gene. The DNA of the CDR3 is TGCAGCGTTGGGGACAGGGGGCCGGATGAGCAGTTCTTC. It translates to CSVGDRGPDEQFF.

The gene calls are TRBV25-1 and TRBJ1-2, with 9 bases aligning to TRBD1. The CDR3 covers 17 residues. V was pared by 5 bases and J by 0 bases, with 10 bases of the junction left unmatched. Germline CDR1 MGHDK, CDR2 SYGVNS. The CDR3 bases are TGTGCCAGCAGTCCCCGGACAGGGGAAACGGCTAACTATGGCTACACCTTC. Protein: CASSPRTGETANYGYTF.

Of note for this clone: The DNA is left out, because the CDR3 cannot be placed on it with certainty; the CDR3 is given as TCRdb lists it. This chain connects TRBV2 to TRBJ1-6; TRBD1, the table's D call, was not compared with the DNA. The CDR3 numbers 13 amino acids, ends counted. From germline, CDR1 is SNHLY and CDR2 FYNNEI. CDR3 amino acids: CASSELEFGTGSF.

This chain links TRBV2 with TRBJ1-6; TRBD1 might be the D (6 bases). V lost 7 bases, J lost 8 bases, and 12 bases lay in between. The CDR3 totals 13 residues. The germline CDR1 and CDR2 sequences are SNHLY and FYNNEI. CDR3 protein: CASTPHRDSPLHF. The CDR3 nucleotides are TGTGCCAGCACCCCACACAGGGATTCACCCCTCCACTTT. The variable domain in full, completed from reference TRBV2 and TRBJ1-6, reads EPEVTQTPSHQVTQMGQEVILRCVPISNHLYFYWYRQILGQKVEFLVSFYNNEISEKSEIFDDQFSVERPDGSNFTLKIRSTKLEDSAMYFCASTPHRDSPLHFGNGTRLTVT.

The chain couples TRBV4-1 to TRBJ2-5; weak D call: TRBD2 (6 bases). CDR1 and CDR2 (germline): MGHRA, YSYEKL. The V end was cut by 1 base, the J end by 6 bases, with 9 bases between. There are 13 residues in the CDR3. The CDR3 DNA sequence: TGCGCCAGCAGCCAAGGGGGGGATCAGACCCAGTACTTC. Protein: CASSQGGDQTQYF.

Only one count was recorded for this clone. The rearrangement uses TRBV4-1 and TRBJ2-1; TRBD2 matches 11 bases. J gave up 4 bases and V 1 base, and 0 bases lay outside the gene matches. In germline, CDR1 is MGHRA, CDR2 YSYEKL. The CDR3 is 15 residues long. CDR3 in amino acids: CASSQGLAGYNEQFF. The CDR3 bases are TGCGCCAGCAGCCAAGGACTAGCGGGATACAATGAGCAGTTCTTC.